Listed below are T cell receptor beta chains from one sample, sequenced in a study of blood T cells in healthy people across ages. TCRdb independently ran MiXCR on the 5' RACE reads; one entry per CDR3 protein. Among about a million distinct CDR3 sequences listed, about 48% were seen once. The sequenced sample was blood. These receptors came from a man aged 25-40 years in good health. CDR3s include the opening cysteine and the closing phenylalanine or tryptophan. A D gene is named only where the DNA matches it firmly. Expanded clones get a size class; other rows say once, few or many, or leave the size out.

clone_size	v_call	j_call	d_call	cdr3_nt	cdr3_aa
-	TRBV3-1	TRBJ1-2	-	TGTGCCAGCAGCCAAGGGGGTTCGGTCTTTGGCTACACCTTC	CASSQGGSVFGYTF
few	TRBV5-1	TRBJ1-4	-	TGCGCCAGCAGCTTGCAGCCAGGCCGCGAGGAAAAACTGTTTTTT	CASSLQPGREEKLFF
few	TRBV20-1	TRBJ1-2	-	TGCAGTGCTAGAGATACCCCTGGGGGAGGGGGCTATGGCTACACCTTC	CSARDTPGGGGYGYTF
few	TRBV12-3/TRBV12-4	TRBJ2-7	-	TGTGCCAGCAGTGGGGACGCGCACTACGAGCAGTACTTC	CASSGDAHYEQYF
few	TRBV6-5	TRBJ2-7	-	TGTGCCAGCAGTTACTCTATAGGAAGCGAGCAGTACTTC	CASSYSIGSEQYF
-	TRBV27	TRBJ2-5	TRBD1	TGTGCCAGCAGTTTAATGGGCTGGGACAGGGGCAACCAAGAGACCCAGTACTTC	CASSLMGWDRGNQETQYF
once	TRBV7-8	TRBJ2-3	TRBD1	TGTGCCAGCAGCTTAGCGCTTGGGACAGGGAGCACAGATACGCAGTATTTT	CASSLALGTGSTDTQYF
-	TRBV4-3	TRBJ2-7	-	TGCGCCAGCAGCCAAGAAACAGACACCTACGAGCAGTACTTC	CASSQETDTYEQYF
-	TRBV29-1	TRBJ2-7	TRBD2	TGCAGCGTTGGGATAGCGGGACCCAAAGAGCAGTACTTC	CSVGIAGPKEQYF
-	TRBV20-1	TRBJ2-7	TRBD1	TGCAGTGCTCCAAAGAGAGGACAGGGGAGCTACGAGCAGTACTTC	CSAPKRGQGSYEQYF
-	TRBV5-1	TRBJ1-4	TRBD1	TGCGCCAGCAGCTTTCCTCAGGGGGATCCAACTAATGAAAAACTGTTTTTT	CASSFPQGDPTNEKLFF
few	TRBV28	TRBJ2-7	TRBD1	TGTGCCAGCAGTTCGGGACAGGGCTCTCGCGAGCAGTACTTC	CASSSGQGSREQYF
-	TRBV11-1	TRBJ2-1	-	TGTGCCAGCAGCCCAGGGCCCTTGAACAATGAGCAGTTCTTC	CASSPGPLNNEQFF
few	TRBV20-1	TRBJ2-6	-	TGCAGTGCTAGTCAGAGCTCTGGGGCCAACGTCCTGACTTTC	CSASQSSGANVLTF
-	TRBV2	TRBJ1-2	-	TGTGCCAGCATCACCTCGGGGGCTGGCGGCTACACCTTC	CASITSGAGGYTF
few	TRBV5-1	TRBJ2-1	TRBD2	TGCGCCAGCAGCTTGGAAGTTAGCGGGAGTTCAAATGAGCAGTTCTTC	CASSLEVSGSSNEQFF
few	TRBV3-1	TRBJ1-2	TRBD1	TGTGCCAGCAGGGGACAGGGGATCAACTATGGCTACACCTTC	CASRGQGINYGYTF
-	TRBV11-3	TRBJ2-3	-	TGTGCCAGCAGCCACCGAGCTGCGGAGAGCACAGATACGCAGTATTTT	CASSHRAAESTDTQYF
-	TRBV5-1	TRBJ2-3	-	TGCGCCGGCAGCTTGGACAGCACAGATACGCAGTATTTT	CAGSLDSTDTQYF
-	TRBV20-1	TRBJ2-3	-	TGCAGTGCTACTACCTGGGAGAATATGGCAGATACGCAGTATTTT	CSATTWENMADTQYF
-	TRBV9	TRBJ2-5	-	TGTGCCAGCAGCGTAGCGGTGGAAAGAACCCAAGAGACCCAGTACTTC	CASSVAVERTQETQYF
few	TRBV30	TRBJ2-7	-	TGTGCCTGGAGTGTAGAAGAGGGACGCGAGCAGTACTTC	CAWSVEEGREQYF
-	TRBV4-2	TRBJ2-3	-	TGTGCCAGCAGCCAAGAAAACCTACAGGGTCGCACGCAGTATTTT	CASSQENLQGRTQYF
few	TRBV4-1	TRBJ2-5	-	TGCGCCAGCAGCCAAGTTATCAGCTACCAAGAGACCCAGTACTTC	CASSQVISYQETQYF
-	TRBV20-1	TRBJ2-7	TRBD2	TGCAGTGCTAGAGATGGGCGGGGGAGCTCCTACGAGCAGTACTTC	CSARDGRGSSYEQYF
-	TRBV6-5	TRBJ2-3	TRBD2	TGTGCCAGCAGCCCCTCTTGGGGGGGGACCGAAGATACGCAGTATTTT	CASSPSWGGTEDTQYF
once	TRBV7-9	TRBJ2-7	TRBD2	TGTGCCAGCAGCTTACGGGAGGGCCTAGCGCCTAACTACGAGCAGTACTTC	CASSLREGLAPNYEQYF
-	TRBV27	TRBJ1-1	TRBD1	TGTGCCAGCAGTATACGGACAGGAGCTATGAACACTGAAGCTTTCTTT	CASSIRTGAMNTEAFF
once	TRBV6-6	TRBJ2-5	-	TGTGCCAGCAGTTCCGGACAGTTCTATCTTTGGACCCAGTACTTC	CASSSGQFYLWTQYF
few	TRBV4-1	TRBJ2-1	TRBD1	TGCGCCAGCAGCCAGCCCTCCAGACAGGGTTCCTACAATGAGCAGTTCTTC	CASSQPSRQGSYNEQFF
-	TRBV10-2	TRBJ2-5	TRBD2	TGCGCCAGCAGAGACCTAGGACTAGGGAGGGAGACCCAGTACTTC	CASRDLGLGRETQYF
few	TRBV2	TRBJ2-7	-	TGTGCCAGCAGCGTCTTCGAGGGAAACGAGCAGTACTTC	CASSVFEGNEQYF
-	TRBV3-1	TRBJ1-2	TRBD1	TGTGCCAGCAGCAAAGGACAGGGGCCGGGGTGCACCTTC	CASSKGQGPGCTF
few	TRBV4-1	TRBJ2-5	TRBD2	TGCGTCAGCAGCCCGCTCGAGGGACTAGCAGAGACCCAGTACTTC	CVSSPLEGLAETQYF
few	TRBV4-1	TRBJ1-6	-	TGCGCCAGCAGCCAAGATCCCGGGAATTCACCCCTCCACTTT	CASSQDPGNSPLHF
-	TRBV6-5	TRBJ2-2	-	TGTGCCAGCAGCAAGGGGACAACGAACACCGGGGAGCTGTTTTTT	CASSKGTTNTGELFF
many	TRBV11-2	TRBJ2-1	-	TGTGCCAGCAGCCCCGGACTGGAACATTGGCAGTTCTTC	CASSPGLEHWQFF
-	TRBV12-3/TRBV12-4	TRBJ2-7	TRBD1	TGTGCCAGCAGACCAATGGACAGGGGAGAGCAGTACTTC	CASRPMDRGEQYF
-	TRBV7-2	TRBJ1-4	-	TGTGCCAGCAGGCCCGGGGAAACAGGGATTGGAGAAAAACTGTTTTTT	CASRPGETGIGEKLFF
-	TRBV12-3/TRBV12-4	TRBJ2-5	-	TGTGCCAGCAGTTCCCGGGGTCCGGTCTCGGAGACCCAGTACTTC	CASSSRGPVSETQYF
-	TRBV6-2/TRBV6-3	TRBJ2-5	TRBD1	TGTGCCAGCACCGACAGGGTTTACGGGCAGTACTTC	CASTDRVYGQYF
-	TRBV6-6	TRBJ1-2	-	TGTGCCAGCACCGAGGACCGAATCTATGGCTACACCTTC	CASTEDRIYGYTF